The rows below give T cell receptor beta chains drawn from one sample of a study of patients with pleural tuberculosis. TCRdb fed the reads into MiXCR, producing one record per CDR3 protein. Among 45,000 to 55,000 distinct CDR3 sequences, 7.3% were seen once, and the ten largest hold 15% to 20%. Receptors originate from a human donor with pleural tuberculosis. The CDR3 runs from the conserved cysteine through the conserved F or W. The D gene is left open where the match is weak. A clone size is listed for some rows: how often the clone was seen (once, few, many), or a class if it is expanded.

abundance,d_gene,j_gene,v_gene,CDR3nt,CDR3aa
.,TRBD1,TRBJ2-1,TRBV2,TGTGCCAGTATAGGGGACAGGGACTACAATGAGCAGTTCTTC,CASIGDRDYNEQFF
many,TRBD1,TRBJ2-3,TRBV11-2,TGTGCCAGCAGCTTACAGGGGGCAGATACGCAGTATTTT,CASSLQGADTQYF
.,.,TRBJ1-2,TRBV19,TGTGCCAGTAGTATAGGAGGTCGAGGGGGCTACACCTTC,CASSIGGRGGYTF
.,.,TRBJ2-3,TRBV6-1,TGTGCCAGCAAGATACAGGCCACAGATACGCAGTATTTT,CASKIQATDTQYF
many,.,TRBJ1-1,TRBV27,TGTGCCAGCAGTTTATCCTCCTCTGGGGGAGCTTTCTTT,CASSLSSSGGAFF
many,.,TRBJ1-3,TRBV20-1,TGCAGTGCTAGAGATGAGAACACCATATATTTT,CSARDENTIYF
few,TRBD2,TRBJ2-3,TRBV7-2,TGTGCCAGCAGTTCTAGCGGGAGGGTGGTAGATACGCAGTATTTT,CASSSSGRVVDTQYF
.,TRBD1,TRBJ1-6,TRBV14,TGTGCCAGCAGCCCGGGACAGGACCTTAGCTCCTATAATTCACCCCTCCACTTT,CASSPGQDLSSYNSPLHF
many,TRBD1,TRBJ1-1,TRBV20-1,TGCAGTGCCACAGGGGGCAGGGGCACTGAAGCTTTCTTT,CSATGGRGTEAFF
many,TRBD1,TRBJ2-1,TRBV11-1,TGTGCCAGCAGCTTACCCCCGGGACAGGAGAACAATGAGCAGTTCTTC,CASSLPPGQENNEQFF
many,.,TRBJ2-1,TRBV4-2,TGTGCCAGCAGCCAGGGACTTTACAATGAGCAGTTCTTC,CASSQGLYNEQFF
.,.,TRBJ1-6,TRBV5-1,TGCGCCAGCAGCTTGGCCACAGCAAATTCACCCCTCCACTTT,CASSLATANSPLHF
many,.,TRBJ1-4,TRBV28,TGTGCCAGCCATCAAAGCGGTAATAATGAAAAACTGTTTTTT,CASHQSGNNEKLFF
many,.,TRBJ2-1,TRBV28,TGTGCCAGCAGTTTATCGGGGGCCGTAAATGAGCAGTTCTTC,CASSLSGAVNEQFF
many,.,TRBJ2-7,TRBV27,TGTGCCAGCAGCTCCGTTGAGCCCTACGAGCAGTACTTC,CASSSVEPYEQYF
many,TRBD2,TRBJ2-3,TRBV10-2,TGCGCCAGCAAGGGAGAAAGCGGGATGCGCACAGATACGCAGTATTTT,CASKGESGMRTDTQYF
few,TRBD1,TRBJ2-3,TRBV11-1,TGTGCCAGCAGCTTATGGGACAGCAATACGCAGTATTTT,CASSLWDSNTQYF
many,TRBD1,TRBJ1-5,TRBV6-1,TGTGCCAGCAGCCCTACAGGGGGGCATCAGCCCCAGCATTTT,CASSPTGGHQPQHF
many,.,TRBJ2-3,TRBV25-1,TGTGCCAGCTCAGGGATTTTCACAGATACGCAGTATTTT,CASSGIFTDTQYF
.,.,TRBJ2-1,TRBV29-1,TGCAGCGTTGTAGGTAGCAGCTACAATGAGCAGTTCTTC,CSVVGSSYNEQFF